This is a list of T cell receptor beta chains from one sample in a study of T cells in localized non-small cell lung cancer. Only in-frame clones appear in the TCRdb table, and some are missing; sequencing was by immunoSEQ multiplex PCR. The data show some 37,000 clones, 88% seen once. The specimen was peripheral blood, collected before any cancer treatment. These receptors were taken from a woman aged 35 to 70 with stage I lung adenocarcinoma. CDR3s include the opening cysteine and the closing phenylalanine or tryptophan. A D gene is named only where the DNA matches it firmly. Size tells how often a clone was seen (once, few, many) or the class of an expanded clone, and some rows leave it out.

clone_size: NA; d_call: NA; v_call: TRBV9; j_call: TRBJ2-5; cdr3_nt: TGTGCCAGCAGCGTAAGGGCGGACAGAGAGACCCAGTACTTC; cdr3_aa: CASSVRADRETQYF
clone_size: NA; d_call: NA; v_call: TRBV29-1; j_call: TRBJ1-2; cdr3_nt: TGCACCACTCAAGAGGGCGGCTATGGCTACACCTTC; cdr3_aa: CTTQEGGYGYTF
clone_size: NA; d_call: TRBD2; v_call: TRBV27; j_call: TRBJ2-1; cdr3_nt: TGTGCCAGCAGTTTCCTGAAGACTAGCGGGAGACCTGAGCAGTTCTTC; cdr3_aa: CASSFLKTSGRPEQFF
clone_size: NA; d_call: TRBD2; v_call: TRBV30; j_call: TRBJ2-1; cdr3_nt: TGTGCCTGGAGTACCGTCGGACTAGCGGGATGGAATGAGCAGTTCTTC; cdr3_aa: CAWSTVGLAGWNEQFF
clone_size: NA; d_call: TRBD2; v_call: TRBV4-2; j_call: TRBJ2-2; cdr3_nt: TGTGCCAGCAGCCAGGAACTAGCGGGGGCAAGAACCGGGGAGCTGTTTTTT; cdr3_aa: CASSQELAGARTGELFF
clone_size: few; d_call: TRBD1; v_call: TRBV10-3; j_call: TRBJ2-5; cdr3_nt: TGTGCCATCAGTGAGCCTGGGACAGGGGGAGAGACCCAGTACTTC; cdr3_aa: CAISEPGTGGETQYF
clone_size: few; d_call: NA; v_call: TRBV7-8; j_call: TRBJ2-6; cdr3_nt: TGTGCCAGCACCCTATCAGGTGGGGCCAACGTCCTGACTTTC; cdr3_aa: CASTLSGGANVLTF
clone_size: NA; d_call: TRBD1; v_call: TRBV7-8; j_call: TRBJ1-5; cdr3_nt: TGTGCCAGCAGCTCTGCCGGGACAGGGAGGCATCAGCCCCAGCATTTT; cdr3_aa: CASSSAGTGRHQPQHF
clone_size: NA; d_call: NA; v_call: TRBV28; j_call: TRBJ2-2; cdr3_nt: TGTGCCAGCAGTTTCCGAGCGGGGAACACCGGGGAGCTGTTTTTT; cdr3_aa: CASSFRAGNTGELFF
clone_size: NA; d_call: TRBD2; v_call: TRBV6-5; j_call: TRBJ2-7; cdr3_nt: TGTGCCAGCAGTGGATTAGCGGGAGCCTACGAGCAGTACTTC; cdr3_aa: CASSGLAGAYEQYF
clone_size: NA; d_call: NA; v_call: TRBV6-5; j_call: TRBJ1-2; cdr3_nt: TGTGCCACCGGAGGCCTATTCTATGGCTACACCTTC; cdr3_aa: CATGGLFYGYTF
clone_size: NA; d_call: NA; v_call: TRBV4-1; j_call: TRBJ2-7; cdr3_nt: TGCGCCAGCAGCCAAGGACATGGAAGCTCCTACGAGCAGTACTTC; cdr3_aa: CASSQGHGSSYEQYF
clone_size: NA; d_call: TRBD2; v_call: TRBV9; j_call: TRBJ2-3; cdr3_nt: TGTGCCAGCAGCCCTCTAGCGGGAGGGCCTACAGATACGCAGTATTTT; cdr3_aa: CASSPLAGGPTDTQYF
clone_size: once; d_call: TRBD2; v_call: TRBV11-2; j_call: TRBJ2-3; cdr3_nt: TGTGCCAGCAGCTTAGTGGCGGGAGTAAGTTCGGATACGCAGTATTTT; cdr3_aa: CASSLVAGVSSDTQYF
clone_size: NA; d_call: NA; v_call: TRBV5-6; j_call: TRBJ2-1; cdr3_nt: TGTGCCAGCAGCTTCGGTCCCACCAATGAGCAGTTCTTC; cdr3_aa: CASSFGPTNEQFF
clone_size: NA; d_call: TRBD1; v_call: TRBV6-4; j_call: TRBJ2-7; cdr3_nt: TGTGCCAGCAGTGACCAACCGGGACAGACCTACGAGCAGTACTTC; cdr3_aa: CASSDQPGQTYEQYF
clone_size: few; d_call: NA; v_call: TRBV16; j_call: TRBJ2-7; cdr3_nt: TGTGCCAGCAGCCACCCTGACTCGACAGGAGCCTACGAGCAGTACTTC; cdr3_aa: CASSHPDSTGAYEQYF
clone_size: NA; d_call: TRBD2; v_call: TRBV7-9; j_call: TRBJ2-7; cdr3_nt: TGTGCCAGCAGCATAACTAGCGGGAGGGCCGACGAGCAGTACTTC; cdr3_aa: CASSITSGRADEQYF
clone_size: NA; d_call: NA; v_call: TRBV15; j_call: TRBJ1-5; cdr3_nt: TGTGCCACCAGCAGAGATGTGGGGGCTCAGCCCCAGCATTTT; cdr3_aa: CATSRDVGAQPQHF
clone_size: NA; d_call: TRBD2; v_call: TRBV5-8; j_call: TRBJ2-7; cdr3_nt: TGTGCCAGCAGCCCTTTGGGGGCGGGAGGGGTCTACGAGCAGTACTTC; cdr3_aa: CASSPLGAGGVYEQYF
clone_size: NA; d_call: TRBD2; v_call: TRBV11-2; j_call: TRBJ2-1; cdr3_nt: TGTGCCAGCAGCTTGGGGCCGCTAGCGGTTAATGAGCAGTTCTTC; cdr3_aa: CASSLGPLAVNEQFF
clone_size: once; d_call: TRBD2; v_call: TRBV7-9; j_call: TRBJ2-2; cdr3_nt: TGTGCCAGCAGCTTAATGGGACTAGCGGGGGACAACACCGGGGAGCTGTTTTTT; cdr3_aa: CASSLMGLAGDNTGELFF
clone_size: NA; d_call: NA; v_call: TRBV19; j_call: TRBJ2-5; cdr3_nt: TGTGCCAGTAGTATTGGGCGGGAGACCCAGTACTTC; cdr3_aa: CASSIGRETQYF
clone_size: NA; d_call: TRBD1; v_call: TRBV6-5; j_call: TRBJ2-5; cdr3_nt: TGTGCCAGCAGTTGGGGGACAGACTTAGGGACCCAGTACTTC; cdr3_aa: CASSWGTDLGTQYF
clone_size: NA; d_call: NA; v_call: TRBV7-9; j_call: TRBJ2-3; cdr3_nt: TGTGCCAGCAGCTTAGGAACAGCCAGGGCCACAGATACGCAGTATTTT; cdr3_aa: CASSLGTARATDTQYF
clone_size: NA; d_call: NA; v_call: TRBV19; j_call: TRBJ1-5; cdr3_nt: TGTGCCAGTAGTCTCTACGGAGGAACTAGCAATCAGCCCCAGCATTTT; cdr3_aa: CASSLYGGTSNQPQHF
clone_size: NA; d_call: NA; v_call: TRBV19; j_call: TRBJ1-5; cdr3_nt: TGTGCCAGTCACCCCCTCCAGGGCGGTCAGCCCCAGCATTTT; cdr3_aa: CASHPLQGGQPQHF
clone_size: NA; d_call: NA; v_call: TRBV7-9; j_call: TRBJ2-1; cdr3_nt: TGTGCCATCGAGGGACCAACTGTCGGGGCCTCCTACAATGAGCAGTTCTTC; cdr3_aa: CAIEGPTVGASYNEQFF
clone_size: NA; d_call: NA; v_call: TRBV6-1; j_call: TRBJ2-5; cdr3_nt: TGTGCCAGCAGTGAAGAGAACCAAGAGACCCAGTACTTC; cdr3_aa: CASSEENQETQYF
clone_size: NA; d_call: TRBD1; v_call: TRBV6-5; j_call: TRBJ1-2; cdr3_nt: TGTGCCAGCAGTTACGAAGCCGCCGGGACAGGGAGGAGCTACACCTTC; cdr3_aa: CASSYEAAGTGRSYTF
clone_size: NA; d_call: NA; v_call: TRBV19; j_call: TRBJ2-3; cdr3_nt: TGTGCCAGTAGTATATTTGACAGTACGCAGTATTTT; cdr3_aa: CASSIFDSTQYF
clone_size: NA; d_call: NA; v_call: TRBV20-1; j_call: TRBJ1-2; cdr3_nt: TGCAGTGCTAGGACAGGTGCGGGCTACACCTTC; cdr3_aa: CSARTGAGYTF
clone_size: NA; d_call: TRBD1; v_call: TRBV2; j_call: TRBJ1-3; cdr3_nt: TGTGCCAGCAGTGAGGAACAGGGGGCAAACACCATATATTTT; cdr3_aa: CASSEEQGANTIYF
clone_size: NA; d_call: NA; v_call: TRBV7-9; j_call: TRBJ1-2; cdr3_nt: TGTGCCAGCAGCTTGAACTCGGGACGCGGAGGCTACACCTTC; cdr3_aa: CASSLNSGRGGYTF
clone_size: once; d_call: NA; v_call: TRBV7-6; j_call: TRBJ2-1; cdr3_nt: TGTGCCAGCAGCTTAGACACTAGTGTCAATGAGCAGTTCTTC; cdr3_aa: CASSLDTSVNEQFF
clone_size: once; d_call: TRBD1; v_call: TRBV7-8; j_call: TRBJ2-7; cdr3_nt: TGTGCCAGCAGCTTAGGGACAGGGCGCTACGAGCAGTACTTC; cdr3_aa: CASSLGTGRYEQYF
clone_size: NA; d_call: TRBD2; v_call: TRBV11-2; j_call: TRBJ2-2; cdr3_nt: TGTGCCAGCAGCCTTAGCGGGAGCGACACCGGGGAGCTGTTTTTT; cdr3_aa: CASSLSGSDTGELFF
clone_size: NA; d_call: NA; v_call: TRBV5-1; j_call: TRBJ2-7; cdr3_nt: TGCGCCAGCAGCCCTCTCCCCTCAAGCTCCTACGAGCAGTACTTC; cdr3_aa: CASSPLPSSSYEQYF
clone_size: NA; d_call: TRBD1; v_call: TRBV19; j_call: TRBJ1-1; cdr3_nt: TGTGCCAGTAGTGTATATAGGGGGCCCTTCATGAACACTGAAGCTTTCTTT; cdr3_aa: CASSVYRGPFMNTEAFF
clone_size: NA; d_call: NA; v_call: TRBV7-2; j_call: TRBJ2-7; cdr3_nt: TGTGCCAACGGACAATCTCCCTACGAGCAGTACTTC; cdr3_aa: CANGQSPYEQYF